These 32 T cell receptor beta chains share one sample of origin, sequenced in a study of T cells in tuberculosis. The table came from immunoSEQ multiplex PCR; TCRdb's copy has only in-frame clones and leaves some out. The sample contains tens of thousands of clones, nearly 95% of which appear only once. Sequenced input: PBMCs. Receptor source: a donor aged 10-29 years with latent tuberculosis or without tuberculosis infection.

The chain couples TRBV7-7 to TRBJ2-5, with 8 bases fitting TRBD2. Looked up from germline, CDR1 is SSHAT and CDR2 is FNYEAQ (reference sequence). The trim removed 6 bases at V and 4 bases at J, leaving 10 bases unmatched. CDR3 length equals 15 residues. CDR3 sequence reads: CASRPAGAGGETQYF. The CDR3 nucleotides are TGTGCCAGCAGGCCGGCGGGGGCGGGAGGAGAGACCCAGTACTTC.

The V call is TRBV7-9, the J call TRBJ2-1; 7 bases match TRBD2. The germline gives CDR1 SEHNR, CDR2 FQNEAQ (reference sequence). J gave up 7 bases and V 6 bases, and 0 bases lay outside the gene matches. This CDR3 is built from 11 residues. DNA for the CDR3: TGTGCCAGCAGGGGGGGGAATGAGCAGTTCTTC. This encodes CASRGGNEQFF. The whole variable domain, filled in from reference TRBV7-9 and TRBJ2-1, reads DTGVSQNPRHKITKRGQNVTFRCDPISEHNRLYWYRQTLGQGPEFLTYFQNEAQLEKSRLLSDRFSAERPKGSFSTLEIQRTEQGDSAMYLCASRGGNEQFFGPGTRLTVL.

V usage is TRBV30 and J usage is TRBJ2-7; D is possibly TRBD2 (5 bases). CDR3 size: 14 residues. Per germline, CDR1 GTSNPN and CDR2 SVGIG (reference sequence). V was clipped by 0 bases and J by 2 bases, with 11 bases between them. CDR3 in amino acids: CAWSVYYGAYEQYF. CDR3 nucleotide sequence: TGTGCCTGGAGTGTATACTACGGGGCCTACGAGCAGTACTTC.

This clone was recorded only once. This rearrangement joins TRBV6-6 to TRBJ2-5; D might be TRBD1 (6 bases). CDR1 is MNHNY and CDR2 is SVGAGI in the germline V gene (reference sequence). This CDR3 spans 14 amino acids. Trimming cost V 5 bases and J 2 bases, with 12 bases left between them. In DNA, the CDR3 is TGTGCCAGCAGTCGAGGCGGACAGCAAGAGACCCAGTACTTC. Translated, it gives CASSRGGQQETQYF.

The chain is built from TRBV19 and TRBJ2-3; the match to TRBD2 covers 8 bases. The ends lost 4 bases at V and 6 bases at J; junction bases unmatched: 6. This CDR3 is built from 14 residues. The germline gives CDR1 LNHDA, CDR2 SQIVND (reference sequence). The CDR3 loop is CASSRTSGGDTQYF. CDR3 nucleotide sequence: TGTGCCAGTAGTAGAACTAGCGGAGGGGATACGCAGTATTTT.

The chain's CDR3 is CASSLAPGTERQFF. The DNA for the CDR3 is TGTGCCAGCAGCTTAGCCCCTGGCACGGAGAGACAGTTCTTC. The V gene is TRBV7-6, the J gene TRBJ2-1; no definite D call. The CDR3 has 14 amino acids. CDR1 is SGHVS, CDR2 FNYEAQ, per germline. The V end lost 0 bases, the J end lost 13 bases, and 16 bases lay between the germline ends. Using reference TRBV7-6 and TRBJ2-1 for the parts outside the CDR3, the full variable domain is GAGVSQSPRYKVTKRGQDVALRCDPISGHVSLYWYRQALGQGPEFLTYFNYEAQQDKSGLPNDRFSAERPEGSISTLTIQRTEQRDSAMYRCASSLAPGTERQFFGPGTRLTVL.

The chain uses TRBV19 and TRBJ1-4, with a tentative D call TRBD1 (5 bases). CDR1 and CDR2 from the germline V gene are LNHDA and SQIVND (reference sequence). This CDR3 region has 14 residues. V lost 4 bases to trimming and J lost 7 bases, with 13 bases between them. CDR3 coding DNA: TGTGCCAGTAGTACAAGGGGTCGGGCTGAAAAACTGTTTTTT. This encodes CASSTRGRAEKLFF.

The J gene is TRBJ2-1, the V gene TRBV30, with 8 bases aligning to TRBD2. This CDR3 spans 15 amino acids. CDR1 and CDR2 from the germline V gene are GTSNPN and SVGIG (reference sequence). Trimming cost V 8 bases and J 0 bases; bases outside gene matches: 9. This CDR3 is CARTLAGHSYNEQFF. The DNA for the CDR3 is TGTGCCCGTACTCTAGCGGGCCACTCCTACAATGAGCAGTTCTTC.

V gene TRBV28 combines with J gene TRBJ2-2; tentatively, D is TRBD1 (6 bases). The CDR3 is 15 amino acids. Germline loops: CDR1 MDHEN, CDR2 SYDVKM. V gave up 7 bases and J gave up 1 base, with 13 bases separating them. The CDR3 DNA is TGTGCCAGCACGTCCGGGACACTGAACACCGGGGAGCTGTTTTTT. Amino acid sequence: CASTSGTLNTGELFF.

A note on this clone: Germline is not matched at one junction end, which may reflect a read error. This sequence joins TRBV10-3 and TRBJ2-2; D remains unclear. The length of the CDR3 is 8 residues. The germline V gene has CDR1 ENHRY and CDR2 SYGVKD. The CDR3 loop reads CGTGELFF. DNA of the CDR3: TGCGGCACCGGGGAGCTGTTTTTT.

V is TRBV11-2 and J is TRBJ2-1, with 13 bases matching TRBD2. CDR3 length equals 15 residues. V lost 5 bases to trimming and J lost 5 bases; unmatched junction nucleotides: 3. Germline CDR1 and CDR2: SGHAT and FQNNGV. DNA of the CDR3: TGTGCCAGCAGCCTCACTAGCGGGAGGGACAATGAGCAGTTCTTC. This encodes CASSLTSGRDNEQFF.

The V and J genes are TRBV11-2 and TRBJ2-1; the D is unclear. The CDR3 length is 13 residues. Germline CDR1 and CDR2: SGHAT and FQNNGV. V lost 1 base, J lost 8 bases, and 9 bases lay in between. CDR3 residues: CASSLVYSDEQFF. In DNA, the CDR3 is TGTGCCAGCAGCTTAGTCTACTCGGATGAGCAGTTCTTC.

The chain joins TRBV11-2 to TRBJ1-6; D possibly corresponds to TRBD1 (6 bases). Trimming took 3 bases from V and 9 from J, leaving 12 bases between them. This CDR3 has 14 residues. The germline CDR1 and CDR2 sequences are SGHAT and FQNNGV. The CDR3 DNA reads TGTGCCAGCAGCTTGGAACAGGGCGGTTCACCCCTCCACTTT. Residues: CASSLEQGGSPLHF.

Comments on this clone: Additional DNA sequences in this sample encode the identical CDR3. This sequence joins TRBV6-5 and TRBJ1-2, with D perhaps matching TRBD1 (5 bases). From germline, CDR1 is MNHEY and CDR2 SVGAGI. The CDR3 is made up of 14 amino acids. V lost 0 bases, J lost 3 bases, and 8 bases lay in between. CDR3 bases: TGTGCCAGCAGTTACTCCGGAGGGGACTATGGCTACACCTTC. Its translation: CASSYSGGDYGYTF.

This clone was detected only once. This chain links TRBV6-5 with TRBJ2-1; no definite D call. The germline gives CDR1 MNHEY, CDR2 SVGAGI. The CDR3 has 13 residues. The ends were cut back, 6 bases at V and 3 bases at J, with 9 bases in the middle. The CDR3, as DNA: TGTGCCAGCAGAGCGATCGTCTACAATGAGCAGTTCTTC. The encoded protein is CASRAIVYNEQFF.

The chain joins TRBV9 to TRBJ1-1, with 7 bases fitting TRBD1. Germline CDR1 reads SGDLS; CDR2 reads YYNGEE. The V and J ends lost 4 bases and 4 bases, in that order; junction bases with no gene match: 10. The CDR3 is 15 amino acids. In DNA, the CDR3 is TGTGCCAGCAGCATTGAGGGACAGCCGGGCACTGAAGCTTTCTTT. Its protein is CASSIEGQPGTEAFF.

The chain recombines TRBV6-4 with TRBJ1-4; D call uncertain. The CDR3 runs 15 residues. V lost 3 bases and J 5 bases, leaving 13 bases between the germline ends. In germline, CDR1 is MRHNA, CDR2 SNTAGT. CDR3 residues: CASSEEGGINEKLFF. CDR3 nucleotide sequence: TGTGCCAGCAGTGAGGAGGGAGGGATAAATGAAAAACTGTTTTTT.

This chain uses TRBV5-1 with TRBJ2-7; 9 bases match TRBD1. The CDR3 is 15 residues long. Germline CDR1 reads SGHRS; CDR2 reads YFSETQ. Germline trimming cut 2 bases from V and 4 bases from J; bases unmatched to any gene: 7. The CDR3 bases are TGCGCCAGCAGCTTCTTACAGGGGGCTGGGTACGAGCAGTACTTC. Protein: CASSFLQGAGYEQYF. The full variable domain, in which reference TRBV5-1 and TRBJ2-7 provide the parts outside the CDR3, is KAGVTQTPRYLIKTRGQQVTLSCSPISGHRSVSWYQQTPGQGLQFLFEYFSETQRNKGNFPGRFSGRQFSNSRSEMNVSTLELGDSALYLCASSFLQGAGYEQYFGPGTRLTVT.

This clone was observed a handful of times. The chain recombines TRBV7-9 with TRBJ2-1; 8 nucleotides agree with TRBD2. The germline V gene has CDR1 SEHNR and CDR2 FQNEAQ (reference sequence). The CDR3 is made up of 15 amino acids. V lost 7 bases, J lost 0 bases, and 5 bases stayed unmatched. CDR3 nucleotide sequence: TGTGCCAGCATCACCAGCGGGAGCTCCTACAATGAGCAGTTCTTC. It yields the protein CASITSGSSYNEQFF. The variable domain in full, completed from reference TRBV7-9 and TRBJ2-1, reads DTGVSQNPRHKITKRGQNVTFRCDPISEHNRLYWYRQTLGQGPEFLTYFQNEAQLEKSRLLSDRFSAERPKGSFSTLEIQRTEQGDSAMYLCASITSGSSYNEQFFGPGTRLTVL.

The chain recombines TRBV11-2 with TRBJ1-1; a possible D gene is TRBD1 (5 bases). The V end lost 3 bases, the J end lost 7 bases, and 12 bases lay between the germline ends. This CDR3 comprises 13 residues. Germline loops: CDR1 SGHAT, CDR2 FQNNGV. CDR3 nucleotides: TGTGCCAGCAGCTTTGTCCCAGACAGTGAAGCTTTCTTT. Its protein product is CASSFVPDSEAFF.

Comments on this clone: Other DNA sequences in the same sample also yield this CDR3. CDR3 protein: CASSYGTSGSYEQYF. CDR3 DNA sequence: TGTGCCAGCAGTTACGGGACTAGCGGCTCCTACGAGCAGTACTTC. The V and J genes are TRBV6-5 and TRBJ2-7; 11 nucleotides line up with TRBD2. Germline V lookup: CDR1 MNHEY, CDR2 SVGAGI. The CDR3 covers 15 residues. Germline trimming cut 2 bases from V and 0 bases from J; bases unmatched to any gene: 0.

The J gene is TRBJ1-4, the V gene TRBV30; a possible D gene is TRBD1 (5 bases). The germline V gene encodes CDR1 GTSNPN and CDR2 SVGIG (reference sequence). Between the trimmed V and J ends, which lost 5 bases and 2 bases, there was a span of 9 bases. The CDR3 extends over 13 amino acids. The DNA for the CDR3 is TGTGCCTGGGGACGGGGGACTAATGAAAAACTGTTTTTT. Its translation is CAWGRGTNEKLFF.

CDR3 in amino acids: CAINQDRGSQPQHF. CDR3 nucleotide sequence: TGTGCCATCAACCAAGACAGGGGGAGTCAGCCCCAGCATTTT. The genes are TRBV10-3 and TRBJ1-5; 9 bases line up with TRBD1. J gave up 6 bases and V 7 bases, and 7 bases lay outside the gene matches. CDR1 and CDR2 from the germline V gene are ENHRY and SYGVKD. There are 14 residues in the CDR3.

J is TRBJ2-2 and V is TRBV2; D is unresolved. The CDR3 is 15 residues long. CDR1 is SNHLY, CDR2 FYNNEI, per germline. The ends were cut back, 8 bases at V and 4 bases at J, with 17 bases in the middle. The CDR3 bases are TGTGCCAGCGGATCGTTAGCATCCCTCACCGGGGAGCTGTTTTTT. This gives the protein CASGSLASLTGELFF.

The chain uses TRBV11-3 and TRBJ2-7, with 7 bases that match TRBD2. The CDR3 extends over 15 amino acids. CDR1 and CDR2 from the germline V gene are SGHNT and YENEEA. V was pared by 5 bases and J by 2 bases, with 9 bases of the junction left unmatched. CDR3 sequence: CASSRVGAGPYEQYF. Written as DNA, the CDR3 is TGTGCCAGCAGCCGCGTGGGAGCGGGACCCTACGAGCAGTACTTC.

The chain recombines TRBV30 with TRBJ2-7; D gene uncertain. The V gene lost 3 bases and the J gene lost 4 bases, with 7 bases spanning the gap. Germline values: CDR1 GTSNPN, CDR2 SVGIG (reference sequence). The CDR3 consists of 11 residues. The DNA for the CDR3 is TGTGCCTGGAGCCTAGGATACGAGCAGTACTTC. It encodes CAWSLGYEQYF.

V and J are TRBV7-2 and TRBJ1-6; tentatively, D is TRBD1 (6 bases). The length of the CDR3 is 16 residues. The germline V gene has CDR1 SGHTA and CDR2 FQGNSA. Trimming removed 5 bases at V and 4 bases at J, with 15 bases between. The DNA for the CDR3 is TGTGCCAGCAGCAGAAGAAGGACAGATTATAATTCACCCCTCCACTTT. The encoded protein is CASSRRRTDYNSPLHF.

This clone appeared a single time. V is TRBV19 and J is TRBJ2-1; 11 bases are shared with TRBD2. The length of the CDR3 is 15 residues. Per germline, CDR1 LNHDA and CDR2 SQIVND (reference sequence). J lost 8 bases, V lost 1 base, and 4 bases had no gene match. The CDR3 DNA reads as TGTGCCAGTAGTATAGTTAGCGGGAGGGTGTATGAGCAGTTCTTC. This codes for CASSIVSGRVYEQFF.

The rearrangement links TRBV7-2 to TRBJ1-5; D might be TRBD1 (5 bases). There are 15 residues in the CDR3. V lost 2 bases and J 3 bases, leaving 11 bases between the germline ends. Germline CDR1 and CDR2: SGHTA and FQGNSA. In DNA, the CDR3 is TGTGCCAGCAGCTTAAAGCCTGGGGCCAATCAGCCCCAGCATTTT. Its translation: CASSLKPGANQPQHF.

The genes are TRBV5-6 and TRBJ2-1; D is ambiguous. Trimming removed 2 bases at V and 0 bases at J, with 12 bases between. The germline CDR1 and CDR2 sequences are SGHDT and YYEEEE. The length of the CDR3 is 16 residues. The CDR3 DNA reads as TGTGCCAGCAGCTTCGGCCCCCCGGGCTCCTACAATGAGCAGTTCTTC. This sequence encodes CASSFGPPGSYNEQFF.

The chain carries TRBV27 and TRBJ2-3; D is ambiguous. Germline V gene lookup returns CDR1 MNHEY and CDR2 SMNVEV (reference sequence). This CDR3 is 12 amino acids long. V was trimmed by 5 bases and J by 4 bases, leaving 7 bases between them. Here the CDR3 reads CASSPRADTQYF. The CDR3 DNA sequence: TGTGCCAGCAGTCCCCGGGCAGATACGCAGTATTTT.

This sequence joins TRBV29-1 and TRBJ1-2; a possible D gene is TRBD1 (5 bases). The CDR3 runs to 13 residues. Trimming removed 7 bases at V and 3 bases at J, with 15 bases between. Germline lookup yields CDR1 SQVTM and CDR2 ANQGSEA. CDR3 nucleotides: TGCAGCGCCCGGGGGGACGGGGACTATGGCTACACCTTC. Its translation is CSARGDGDYGYTF.